Below, 6 T cell receptor beta chains from the same sample are listed, as sequenced in a study of blood T cell repertoires in COVID-19. TCRdb keeps only in-frame clones here, not all; method: immunoSEQ multiplex PCR. The table shows more than 85,000 clones, with roughly 85% occurring only once. The material sequenced was peripheral blood. These receptor sequences come from a man between 65 and 85 years old with acute or convalescent COVID-19.

Only one count was recorded for this clone. The chain joins TRBV19 to TRBJ1-5; no definite D call. Deletions cut 5 bases from V and 10 bases from J, with 12 bases between. The CDR3 runs to 12 residues. Per the germline V gene, CDR1 is LNHDA and CDR2 is SQIVND (reference sequence). Here the CDR3 reads CASSHSQSPQHF. In DNA, the CDR3 is TGTGCCAGTAGTCACAGCCAGTCTCCCCAGCATTTT.

The V call is TRBV2, the J call TRBJ1-1; tentative D call: TRBD1 (5 bases). Germline V gene lookup returns CDR1 SNHLY and CDR2 FYNNEI. This CDR3 spans 17 amino acids. V lost 3 bases and J 6 bases, leaving 23 bases between the germline ends. This CDR3 is CASSDGGGWGRRPEAFF. The CDR3 DNA reads as TGTGCCAGCAGTGATGGGGGGGGATGGGGAAGGAGGCCTGAAGCTTTCTTT. Full variable domain (rest looked up from reference TRBV2 and TRBJ1-1): EPEVTQTPSHQVTQMGQEVILRCVPISNHLYFYWYRQILGQKVEFLVSFYNNEISEKSEIFDDQFSVERPDGSNFTLKIRSTKLEDSAMYFCASSDGGGWGRRPEAFFGQGTRLTVV.

This clone occurred once. The chain combines TRBV27 with TRBJ1-4, with D tentatively TRBD1 (5 bases). Germline loops: CDR1 MNHEY, CDR2 SMNVEV (reference sequence). This CDR3 has 15 residues. The V end was cut by 1 base, the J end by 7 bases, with 13 bases between. The chain's CDR3 is CASSLFVGVGEKLFF. CDR3 sequence (DNA): TGTGCCAGCAGTTTATTTGTAGGGGTCGGTGAAAAACTGTTTTTT.

The gene calls are TRBV28 and TRBJ1-2, with D possibly matching TRBD1 (6 bases). The CDR3 covers 14 residues. Per the germline V gene, CDR1 is MDHEN and CDR2 is SYDVKM. V was shortened by 5 bases and J by 2 bases, with 12 bases between the two germline ends. In DNA form, the CDR3 reads TGTGCCAGCAGTCCCCCCGGACAGAACTATGGCTACACCTTC. It translates to CASSPPGQNYGYTF.

The table lists this clone with a count of one. The chain recombines TRBV24-1 with TRBJ2-7; 7 positions agree with TRBD1. The CDR3 covers 17 residues. Germline CDR1 and CDR2: KGHDR and SFDVKD. Trimming cost V 3 bases and J 1 base; bases outside gene matches: 11. The CDR3 region has the DNA TGTGCCACCAGTGATCCCTCCCCCAAGACAGGGTCCTACGAGCAGTACGTC. This encodes CATSDPSPKTGSYEQYV.

V and J are TRBV6-1 and TRBJ2-1; D possibly corresponds to TRBD1 (5 bases). The V gene's germline CDR1 is MNHNS and CDR2 SASEGT. The CDR3 contains 13 residues. Trimming removed 3 bases at V and 7 bases at J, with 10 bases between. In nucleotides, the CDR3 is TGTGCCAGCAGTGACGGACAACCGAATGAGCAGTTCTTC. This gives the protein CASSDGQPNEQFF.